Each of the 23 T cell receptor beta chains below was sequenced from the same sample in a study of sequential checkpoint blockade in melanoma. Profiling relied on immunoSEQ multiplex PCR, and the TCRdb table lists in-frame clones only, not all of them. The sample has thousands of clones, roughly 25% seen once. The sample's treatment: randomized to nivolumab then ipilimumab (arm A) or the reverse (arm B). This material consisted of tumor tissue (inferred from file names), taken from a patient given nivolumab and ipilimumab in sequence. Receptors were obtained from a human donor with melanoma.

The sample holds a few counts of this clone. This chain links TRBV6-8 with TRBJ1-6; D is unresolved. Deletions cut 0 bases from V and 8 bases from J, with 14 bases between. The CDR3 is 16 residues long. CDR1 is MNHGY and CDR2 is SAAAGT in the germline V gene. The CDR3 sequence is CASSYSYQRRDSPLHF. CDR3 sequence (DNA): TGTGCCAGCAGTTACTCTTACCAGAGGAGAGATTCACCCCTCCACTTT.

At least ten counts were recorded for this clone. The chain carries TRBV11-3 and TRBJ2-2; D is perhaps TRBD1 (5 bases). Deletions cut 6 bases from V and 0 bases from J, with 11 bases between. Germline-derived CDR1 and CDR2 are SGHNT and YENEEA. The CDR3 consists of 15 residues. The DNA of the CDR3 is TGTGCCAGCAGGGGTGGACAAGCGAACACCGGGGAGCTGTTTTTT. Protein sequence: CASRGGQANTGELFF. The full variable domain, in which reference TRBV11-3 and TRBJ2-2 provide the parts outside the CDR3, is EAGVVQSPRYKIIEKKQPVAFWCNPISGHNTLYWYLQNLGQGPELLIRYENEEAVDDSQLPKDRFSAERLKGVDSTLKIQPAELGDSAVYLCASRGGQANTGELFFGEGSRLTVL.

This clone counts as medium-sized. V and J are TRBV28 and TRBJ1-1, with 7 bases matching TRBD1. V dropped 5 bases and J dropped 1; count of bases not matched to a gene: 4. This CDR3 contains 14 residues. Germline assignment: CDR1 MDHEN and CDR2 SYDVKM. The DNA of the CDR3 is TGTGCCAGCAGTCCTGACAGGGCGAACACTGAAGCTTTCTTT. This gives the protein CASSPDRANTEAFF.

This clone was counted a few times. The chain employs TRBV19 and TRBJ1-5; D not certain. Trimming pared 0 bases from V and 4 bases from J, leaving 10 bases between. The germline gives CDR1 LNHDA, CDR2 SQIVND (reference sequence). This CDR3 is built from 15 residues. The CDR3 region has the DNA TGTGCCAGTAGTATAGATCGGGGTGAGAATCAGCCCCAGCATTTT. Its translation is CASSIDRGENQPQHF.

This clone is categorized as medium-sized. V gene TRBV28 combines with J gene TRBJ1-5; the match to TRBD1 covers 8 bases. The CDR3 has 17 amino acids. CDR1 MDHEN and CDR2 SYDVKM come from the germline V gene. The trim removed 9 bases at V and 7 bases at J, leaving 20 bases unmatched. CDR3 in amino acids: CARVDGCETGEWQPQHF. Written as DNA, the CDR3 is TGTGCCAGAGTAGATGGATGTGAGACAGGGGAATGGCAGCCCCAGCATTTT.

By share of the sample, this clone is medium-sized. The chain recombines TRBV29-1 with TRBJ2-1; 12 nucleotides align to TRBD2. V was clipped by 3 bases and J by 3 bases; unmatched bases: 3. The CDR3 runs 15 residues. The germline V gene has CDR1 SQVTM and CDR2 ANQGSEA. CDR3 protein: CSVEVGLAGYNEQFF. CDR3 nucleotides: TGCAGCGTTGAGGTGGGACTAGCGGGCTACAATGAGCAGTTCTTC.

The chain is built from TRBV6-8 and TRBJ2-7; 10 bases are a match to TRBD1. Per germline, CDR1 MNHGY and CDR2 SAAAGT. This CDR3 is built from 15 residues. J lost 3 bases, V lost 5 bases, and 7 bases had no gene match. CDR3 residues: CASSLPGQGIYEQYF. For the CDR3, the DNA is TGTGCCAGCAGTCTACCGGGACAGGGGATCTACGAGCAGTACTTC.

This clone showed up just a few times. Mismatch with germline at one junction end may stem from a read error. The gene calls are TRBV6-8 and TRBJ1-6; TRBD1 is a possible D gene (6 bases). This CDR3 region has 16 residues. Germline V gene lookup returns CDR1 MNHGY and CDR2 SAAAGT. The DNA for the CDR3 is TGTGCCATCAGTGTCAGGGGCGGTAGTCTGAATTCACCCCTCCACTTT. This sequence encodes CAISVRGGSLNSPLHF.

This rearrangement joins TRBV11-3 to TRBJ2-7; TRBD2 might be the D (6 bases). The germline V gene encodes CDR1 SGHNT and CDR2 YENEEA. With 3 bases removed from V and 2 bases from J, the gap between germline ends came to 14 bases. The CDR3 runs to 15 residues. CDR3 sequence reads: CASSLFGGETYEQYF. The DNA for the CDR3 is TGTGCCAGCAGCTTGTTCGGGGGAGAAACCTACGAGCAGTACTTC.

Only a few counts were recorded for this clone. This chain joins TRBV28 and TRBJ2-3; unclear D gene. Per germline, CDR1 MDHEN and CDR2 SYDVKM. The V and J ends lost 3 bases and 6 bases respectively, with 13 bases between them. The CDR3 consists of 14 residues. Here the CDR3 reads CASSFSGPGDTQYF. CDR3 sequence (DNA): TGTGCCAGCAGTTTCTCCGGACCGGGCGATACGCAGTATTTT.

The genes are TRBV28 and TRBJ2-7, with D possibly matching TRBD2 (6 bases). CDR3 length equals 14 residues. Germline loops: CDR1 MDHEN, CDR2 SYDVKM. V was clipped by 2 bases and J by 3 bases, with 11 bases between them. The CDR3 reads CASSLTGEYYEQYF. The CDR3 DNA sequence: TGTGCCAGCAGTTTAACGGGAGAATACTACGAGCAGTACTTC.

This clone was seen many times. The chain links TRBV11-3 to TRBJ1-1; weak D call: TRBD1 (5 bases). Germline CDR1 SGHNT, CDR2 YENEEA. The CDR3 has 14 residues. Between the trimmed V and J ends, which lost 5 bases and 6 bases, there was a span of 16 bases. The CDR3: CASSPDMVLAEAFF. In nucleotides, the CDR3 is TGTGCCAGCAGCCCGGACATGGTTCTCGCTGAAGCTTTCTTT. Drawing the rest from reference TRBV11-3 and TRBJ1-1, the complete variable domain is EAGVVQSPRYKIIEKKQPVAFWCNPISGHNTLYWYLQNLGQGPELLIRYENEEAVDDSQLPKDRFSAERLKGVDSTLKIQPAELGDSAVYLCASSPDMVLAEAFFGQGTRLTVV.

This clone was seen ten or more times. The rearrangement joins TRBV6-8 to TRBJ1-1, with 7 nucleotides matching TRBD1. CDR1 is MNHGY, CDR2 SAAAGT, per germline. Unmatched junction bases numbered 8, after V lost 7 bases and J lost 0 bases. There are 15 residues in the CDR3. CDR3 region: CASTGTEVLNTEAFF. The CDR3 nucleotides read TGTGCCAGCACCGGGACAGAGGTTTTGAACACTGAAGCTTTCTTT.

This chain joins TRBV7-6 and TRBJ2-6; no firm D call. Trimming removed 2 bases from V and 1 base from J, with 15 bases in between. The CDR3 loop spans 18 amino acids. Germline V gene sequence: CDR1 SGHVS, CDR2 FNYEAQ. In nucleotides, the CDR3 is TGTGCCAGCAGCTTAAATTGGGTCGTCGGTTCTGGGGCCAACGTCCTGACTTTC. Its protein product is CASSLNWVVGSGANVLTF.

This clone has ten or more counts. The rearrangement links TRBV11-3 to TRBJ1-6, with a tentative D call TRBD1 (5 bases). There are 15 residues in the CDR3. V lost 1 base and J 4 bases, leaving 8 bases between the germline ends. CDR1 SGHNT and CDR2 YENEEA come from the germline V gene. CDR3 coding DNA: TGTGCCAGCAGCTTAGGACAGACGTATAATTCACCCCTCCACTTT. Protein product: CASSLGQTYNSPLHF.

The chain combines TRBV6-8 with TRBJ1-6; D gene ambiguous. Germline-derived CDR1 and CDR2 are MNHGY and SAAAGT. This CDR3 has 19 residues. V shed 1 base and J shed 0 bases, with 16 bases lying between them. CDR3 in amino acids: CASSYFTDLSSSYNSPLHF. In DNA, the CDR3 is TGTGCCAGCAGTTACTTTACGGACCTAAGCAGCTCCTATAATTCACCCCTCCACTTT.

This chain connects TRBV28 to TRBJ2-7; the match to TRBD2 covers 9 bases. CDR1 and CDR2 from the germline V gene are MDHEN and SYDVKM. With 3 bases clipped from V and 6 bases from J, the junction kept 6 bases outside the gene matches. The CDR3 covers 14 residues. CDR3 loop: CASSFSGGFGEQYF. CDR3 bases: TGTGCCAGCAGTTTTAGCGGGGGATTCGGCGAGCAGTACTTC.

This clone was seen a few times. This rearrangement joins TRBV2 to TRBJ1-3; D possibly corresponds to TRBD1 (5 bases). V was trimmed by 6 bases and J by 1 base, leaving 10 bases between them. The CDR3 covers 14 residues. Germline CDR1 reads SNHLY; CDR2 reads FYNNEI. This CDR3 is CASRPGGSGNTIYF. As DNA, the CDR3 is TGTGCCAGCAGGCCCGGGGGTTCTGGAAACACCATATATTTT.

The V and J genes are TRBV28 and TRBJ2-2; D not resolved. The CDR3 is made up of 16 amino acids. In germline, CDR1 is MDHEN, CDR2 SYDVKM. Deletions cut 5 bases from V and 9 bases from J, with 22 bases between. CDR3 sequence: CASSTGPPFPVRELFF. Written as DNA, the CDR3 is TGTGCCAGCAGTACCGGACCGCCGTTCCCCGTGCGGGAGCTGTTTTTT. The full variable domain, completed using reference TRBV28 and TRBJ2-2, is DVKVTQSSRYLVKRTGEKVFLECVQDMDHENMFWYRQDPGLGLRLIYFSYDVKMKEKGDIPEGYSVSREKKERFSLILESASTNQTSMYLCASSTGPPFPVRELFFGEGSRLTVL.

The CDR3 DNA sequence: TGCGCCAGCAGCTGGTCCGGGGTGGCGGATTTCTACAATGAGCAGTTCTTC. Its translation is CASSWSGVADFYNEQFF. The chain recombines TRBV5-1 with TRBJ2-1, with D possibly TRBD2 on 5 matching bases. From germline, CDR1 is SGHRS and CDR2 YFSETQ. V shed 3 bases and J shed 3 bases, with 19 bases lying between them. The CDR3 is 17 residues long.

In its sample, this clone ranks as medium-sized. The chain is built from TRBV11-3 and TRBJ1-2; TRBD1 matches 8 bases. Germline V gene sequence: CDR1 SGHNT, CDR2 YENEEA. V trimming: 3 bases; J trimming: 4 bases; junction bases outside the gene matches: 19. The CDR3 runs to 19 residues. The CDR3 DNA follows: TGTGCCAGCAGCTTGGGAGGGTCAGGGGGCGCCGGCGGTGGCTATGGCTACACCTTC. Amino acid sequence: CASSLGGSGGAGGGYGYTF.

CDR3 protein: CASRGQGAWQQYF. CDR3 nucleotide sequence: TGTGCCAGCAGGGGACAGGGGGCATGGCAACAGTACTTC. The chain combines TRBV28 with TRBJ2-4, with TRBD1 matching 12 bases. This CDR3 is built from 13 residues. The trim removed 6 bases at V and 13 bases at J, leaving 7 bases unmatched. CDR1 and CDR2 (germline): MDHEN, SYDVKM.

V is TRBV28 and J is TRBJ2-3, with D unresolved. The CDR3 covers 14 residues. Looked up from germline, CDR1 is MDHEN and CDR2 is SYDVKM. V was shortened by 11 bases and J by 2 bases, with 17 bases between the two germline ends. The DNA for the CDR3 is TGTGCCCATACCACAGCCCTGGCCACAGATACGCAGTATTTT. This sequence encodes CAHTTALATDTQYF. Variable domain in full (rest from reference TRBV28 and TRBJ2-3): DVKVTQSSRYLVKRTGEKVFLECVQDMDHENMFWYRQDPGLGLRLIYFSYDVKMKEKGDIPEGYSVSREKKERFSLILESASTNQTSMYLCAHTTALATDTQYFGPGTRLTVL.